This T cell receptor beta chain is drawn from a study of vaccination effects on CD4 cells after COVID-19. Regarding the study as a whole: After vaccination, at late timepoints, clones induced by infection and by vaccine contracted markedly.

The protocol was immunoSEQ multiplex PCR, while the TCRdb copy is restricted to in-frame clones and leaves out a portion. Of 35,000 to 55,000 clones listed, just over 75% were seen once; the top ten hold 3% to 4%. On this clone: Its antigen remains unknown.

Germline values: CDR1 MNHEY, CDR2 SVGAGI. J lost 2 bases, V lost 2 bases, and 8 bases had no gene match. CDR3 length: 16 amino acids. When around 9 days of culture had elapsed, CD4+ T cells were isolated. The person had PCR-confirmed SARS-CoV-2 infection between March and December 2020. Each participant was administered two doses of either the BNT162b2 or the mRNA-1273 vaccine. Cultures received IL-2 medium that replaced half the medium on days 3 and 7. The chain combines TRBV6-5 with TRBJ1-2; 7 nucleotides align to TRBD1. The clonotype originates from a human donor who had a prior SARS-CoV-2 infection. Sequenced here: CD4+ T cells from PBMCs cultured without peptide, sampled after COVID-19 vaccination. The CDR3 here is CASSYVGGGLNYGYTF. DNA of the CDR3: TGTGCCAGCAGTTACGTAGGGGGCGGTTTAAACTATGGCTACACCTTC.